This T cell receptor (beta chain) was retrieved from a study of blood T cell repertoires in COVID-19. Study context: The United States, Italy and Spain provided the acute and convalescent COVID-19 samples.

TCRdb keeps only in-frame clones here, not all; method: immunoSEQ multiplex PCR. This sample yields some 240,000 clones, of which nearly 90% are seen a single time; under 2.5% belongs to the top ten. Sequencing used peripheral blood. The receptor was derived from a woman in her fifties or sixties with COVID-19, enrolled during active disease.

CDR3 region: CATSRWGGESGNTIYF. The CDR3 nucleotides read TGTGCCACCAGCAGGTGGGGGGGGGAATCTGGAAACACCATATATTTT. The V call is TRBV15, the J call TRBJ1-3, with TRBD1 as a possible D gene (5 bases). V lost 3 bases and J 1 base, leaving 13 bases between the germline ends. Germline lookup yields CDR1 LNHNV and CDR2 YYDKDF (reference sequence). The CDR3 loop spans 16 amino acids.